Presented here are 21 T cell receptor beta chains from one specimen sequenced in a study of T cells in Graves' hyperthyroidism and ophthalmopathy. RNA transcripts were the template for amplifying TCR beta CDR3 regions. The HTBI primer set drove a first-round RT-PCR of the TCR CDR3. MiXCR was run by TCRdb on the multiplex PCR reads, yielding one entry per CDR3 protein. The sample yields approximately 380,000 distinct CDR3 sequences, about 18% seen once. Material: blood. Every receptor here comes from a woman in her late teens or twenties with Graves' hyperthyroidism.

The CDR3 spells CATFGGGQGYTF. In DNA, the CDR3 is TGTGCCACCTTCGGCGGGGGCCAGGGCTACACCTTC. The chain joins TRBV24-1 to TRBJ1-2; possible D gene TRBD1, 6 bases. CDR3 size: 12 residues. Trimming stripped 9 bases from V and 8 bases from J, with 15 bases between. Germline V gene lookup returns CDR1 KGHDR and CDR2 SFDVKD.

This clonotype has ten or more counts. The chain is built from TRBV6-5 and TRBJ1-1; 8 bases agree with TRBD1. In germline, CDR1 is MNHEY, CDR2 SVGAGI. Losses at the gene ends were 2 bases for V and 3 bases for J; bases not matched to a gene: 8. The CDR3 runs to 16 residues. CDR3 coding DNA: TGTGCCAGCAGTTACGGACCCGGGACAGGAGACACTGAAGCTTTCTTT. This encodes CASSYGPGTGDTEAFF.

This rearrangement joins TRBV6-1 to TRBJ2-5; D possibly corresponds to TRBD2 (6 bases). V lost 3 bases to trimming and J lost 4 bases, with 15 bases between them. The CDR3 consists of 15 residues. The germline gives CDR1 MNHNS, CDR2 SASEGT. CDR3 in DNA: TGTGCCAGCAGTGAGTGGGCAGCGGGTCGAGAGACCCAGTACTTC. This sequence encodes CASSEWAAGRETQYF.

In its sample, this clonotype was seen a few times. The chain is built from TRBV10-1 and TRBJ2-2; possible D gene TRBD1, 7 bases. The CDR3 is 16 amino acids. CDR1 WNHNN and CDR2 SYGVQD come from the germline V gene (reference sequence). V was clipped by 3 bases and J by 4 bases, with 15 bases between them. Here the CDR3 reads CASSDLRQGGTGELFF. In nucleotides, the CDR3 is TGCGCCAGCAGTGACCTTCGACAGGGAGGCACCGGGGAGCTGTTTTTT.

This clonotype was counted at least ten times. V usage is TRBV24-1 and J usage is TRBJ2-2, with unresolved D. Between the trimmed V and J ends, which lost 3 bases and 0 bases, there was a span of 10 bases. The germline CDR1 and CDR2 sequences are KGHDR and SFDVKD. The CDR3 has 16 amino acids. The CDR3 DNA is TGTGCCACCAGTGATGCAGTGATCTCGAACACCGGGGAGCTGTTTTTT. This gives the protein CATSDAVISNTGELFF.

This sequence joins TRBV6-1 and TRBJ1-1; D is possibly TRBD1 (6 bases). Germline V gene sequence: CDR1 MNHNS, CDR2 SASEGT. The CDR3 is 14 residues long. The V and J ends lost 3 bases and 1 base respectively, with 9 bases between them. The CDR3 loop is CASSDGTPNTEAFF. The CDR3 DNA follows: TGTGCCAGCAGTGACGGGACACCGAACACTGAAGCTTTCTTT.

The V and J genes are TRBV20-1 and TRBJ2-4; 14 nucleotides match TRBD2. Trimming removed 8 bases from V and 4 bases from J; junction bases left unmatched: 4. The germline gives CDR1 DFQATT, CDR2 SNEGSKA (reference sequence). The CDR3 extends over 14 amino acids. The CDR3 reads CSMGLAGAKNIQYF. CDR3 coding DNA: TGCAGTATGGGACTAGCGGGGGCTAAAAACATTCAGTACTTC.

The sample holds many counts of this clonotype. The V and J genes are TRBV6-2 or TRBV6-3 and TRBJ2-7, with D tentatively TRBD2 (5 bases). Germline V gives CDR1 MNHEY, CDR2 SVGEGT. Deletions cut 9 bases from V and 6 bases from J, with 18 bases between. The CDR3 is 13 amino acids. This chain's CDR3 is CASSGLSVGEQYF. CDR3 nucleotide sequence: TGTGCCAGTTCAGGACTGAGTGTGGGCGAGCAGTACTTC.

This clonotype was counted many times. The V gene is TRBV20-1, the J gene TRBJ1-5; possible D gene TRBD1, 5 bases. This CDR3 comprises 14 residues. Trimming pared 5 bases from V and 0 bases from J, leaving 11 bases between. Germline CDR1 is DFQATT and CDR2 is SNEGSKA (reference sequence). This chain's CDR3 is CSAYRFVSNQPQHF. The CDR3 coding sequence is TGCAGTGCTTACAGGTTTGTTAGCAATCAGCCCCAGCATTTT.

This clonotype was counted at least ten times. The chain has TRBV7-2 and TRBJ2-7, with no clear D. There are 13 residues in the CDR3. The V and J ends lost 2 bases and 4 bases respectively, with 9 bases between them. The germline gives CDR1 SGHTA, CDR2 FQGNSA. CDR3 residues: CASSLPSLYEQYF. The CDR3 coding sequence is TGTGCCAGCAGCTTACCTTCCCTTTACGAGCAGTACTTC.

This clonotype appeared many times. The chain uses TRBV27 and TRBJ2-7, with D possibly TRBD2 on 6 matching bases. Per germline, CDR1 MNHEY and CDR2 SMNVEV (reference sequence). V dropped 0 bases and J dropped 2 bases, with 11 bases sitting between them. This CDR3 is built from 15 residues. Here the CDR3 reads CASSLSPGDAYEQYF. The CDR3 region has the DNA TGTGCCAGCAGTTTATCCCCGGGGGATGCCTACGAGCAGTACTTC.

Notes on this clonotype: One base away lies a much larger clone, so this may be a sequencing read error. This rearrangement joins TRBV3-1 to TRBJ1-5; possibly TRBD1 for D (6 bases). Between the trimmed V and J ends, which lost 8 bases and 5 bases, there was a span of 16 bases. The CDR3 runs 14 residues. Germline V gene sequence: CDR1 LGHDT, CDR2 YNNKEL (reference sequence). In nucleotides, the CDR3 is TGTGCCAGCTGCCGTAGACAGGTTGATCAGCCCCAGCATTTT. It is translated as CASCRRQVDQPQHF.

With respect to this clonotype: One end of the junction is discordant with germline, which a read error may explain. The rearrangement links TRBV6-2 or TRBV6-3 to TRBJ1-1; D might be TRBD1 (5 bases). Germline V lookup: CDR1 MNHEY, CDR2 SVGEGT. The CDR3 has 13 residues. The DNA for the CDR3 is TGTGCCAGCAGCTGGCGGGGGAACACTGAAGCTTGCTTT. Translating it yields CASSWRGNTEACF.

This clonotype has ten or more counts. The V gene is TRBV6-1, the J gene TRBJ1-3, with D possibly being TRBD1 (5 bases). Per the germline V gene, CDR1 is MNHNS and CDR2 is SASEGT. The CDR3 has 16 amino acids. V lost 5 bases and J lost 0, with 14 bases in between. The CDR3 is CASSRGDGLSGNTIYF. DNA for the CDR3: TGTGCCAGCAGTCGGGGGGACGGGCTCTCTGGAAACACCATATATTTT.

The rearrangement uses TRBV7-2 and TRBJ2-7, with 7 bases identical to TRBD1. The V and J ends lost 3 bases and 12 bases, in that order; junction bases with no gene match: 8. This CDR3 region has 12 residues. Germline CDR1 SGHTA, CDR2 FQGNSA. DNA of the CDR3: TGTGCCAGCAGCTTGTATACAGGGGATCCGTACTTC. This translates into CASSLYTGDPYF.

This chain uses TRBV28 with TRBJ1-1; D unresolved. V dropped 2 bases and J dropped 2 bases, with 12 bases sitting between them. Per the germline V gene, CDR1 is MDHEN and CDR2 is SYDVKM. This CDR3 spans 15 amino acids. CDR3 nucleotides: TGTGCCAGCAGTTTAACAGATACAATTAACACTGAAGCTTTCTTT. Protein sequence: CASSLTDTINTEAFF.

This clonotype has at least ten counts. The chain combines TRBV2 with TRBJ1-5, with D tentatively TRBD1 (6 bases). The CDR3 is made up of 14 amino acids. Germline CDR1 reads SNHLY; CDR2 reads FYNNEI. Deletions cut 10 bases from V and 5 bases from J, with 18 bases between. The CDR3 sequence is CATREGGAYQPQHF. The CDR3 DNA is TGTGCCACTCGCGAAGGGGGAGCCTATCAGCCCCAGCATTTT.

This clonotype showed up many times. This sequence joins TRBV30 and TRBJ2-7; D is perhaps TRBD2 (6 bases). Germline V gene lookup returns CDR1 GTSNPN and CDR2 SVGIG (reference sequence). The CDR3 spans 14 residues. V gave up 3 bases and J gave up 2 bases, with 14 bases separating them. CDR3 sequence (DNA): TGTGCCTGGAGCGCGGGGCAGCGGGCCTACGAGCAGTACTTC. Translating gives CAWSAGQRAYEQYF. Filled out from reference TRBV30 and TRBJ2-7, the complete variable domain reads SQTIHQWPATLVQPVGSPLSLECTVEGTSNPNLYWYRQAAGRGLQLLFYSVGIGQISSEVPQNLSASRPQDRQFILSSKKLLLSDSGFYLCAWSAGQRAYEQYFGPGTRLTVT.

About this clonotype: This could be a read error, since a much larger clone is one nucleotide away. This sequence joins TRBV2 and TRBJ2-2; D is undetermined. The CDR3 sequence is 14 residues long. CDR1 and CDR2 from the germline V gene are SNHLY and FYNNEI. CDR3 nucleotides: TGTGTCAGCAGTCAACATTTGAACACCGGGGAGCTGTTTTTT. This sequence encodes CVSSQHLNTGELFF.

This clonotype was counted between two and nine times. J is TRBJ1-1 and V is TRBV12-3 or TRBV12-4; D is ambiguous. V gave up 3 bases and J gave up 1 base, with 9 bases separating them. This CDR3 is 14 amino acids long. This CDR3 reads CASSLREGNTEAFF. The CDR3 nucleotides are TGTGCCAGCAGTTTGCGTGAGGGGAACACTGAAGCTTTCTTT.

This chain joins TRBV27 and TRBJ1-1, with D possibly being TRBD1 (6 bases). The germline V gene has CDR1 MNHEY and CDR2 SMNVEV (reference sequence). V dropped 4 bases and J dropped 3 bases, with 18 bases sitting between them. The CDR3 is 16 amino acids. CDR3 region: CASSSDTGTYHTEAFF. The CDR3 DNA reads TGTGCCAGCAGTTCAGATACAGGGACGTACCACACTGAAGCTTTCTTT.